The following is a T cell receptor beta chain sequence with its context. Its target antigen remains unknown. Base-call qualities are not available, and no considerably larger clone is one nucleotide away. The data belong to a study of blood T cell repertoires in COVID-19 (dated by TCRdb to 2018 to 2021). For the wider study: The collaborator samples originated in the United States, Italy and Spain and spanned the acute and convalescent phases of COVID-19. The repertoires were made available in a free public database intended to serve as a resource for research on the immune response to SARS-CoV-2. Samples were obtained from the ongoing ImmuneRACE study (first 160 participants) and from over a thousand subjects provided by 6 global collaborators. The prospective study material was composed of cDNA or gDNA derived from T cells, B-cell-depleted T cells, or PBMCs. Where available, HLA class I and class II types were obtained from metadata supplied by the sample provider rather than from assay-based typing. The sample metadata nearly always contained a de-identified subject ID, COVID-19 status, age in years and sex. Subjects who had been exposed to COVID-19, were actively infected with it, or had recovered from it provided the deeply sampled blood TCRbeta repertoires that made up the dataset. Study-level results and caveats: The amount of clinical and demographic metadata varied by source and participant and was provided uncurated.

TCRbeta CDR3 regions were amplified from genomic DNA by means of the immunoSEQ Assay, a bias-controlled multiplex PCR. As for the original processing: The number of nucleated cells in each sample was estimated from the amplification of reference gene primers within the assay. To quantify the absolute abundance of each unique TCRbeta CDR3 rearrangement, sequence reads were collapsed and filtered. Productive Simpson clonality was computed per sample as the square root of Simpson's diversity index over productive rearrangements. Drawn from immuneACCESS, this table holds only the in-frame rearrangements with V and J called that TCRdb kept. Clones are partly lost; checked studies trace under half to an unresolved V gene and leave the rest unexplained. The D gene and trimming were derived from the DNA, and the V and J assignments and clone size from that table. The sample profile shows more than 200,000 clones; 88% of them were found once. The top ten hold over 1.5% of the sample.

As encoded in the germline V gene, CDR1 is MDHEN while CDR2 is SYDVKM. Including cysteine and phenylalanine, the CDR3 has 12 amino acids. Of the read, only the CDR3 DNA is kept; its 36 bases are in frame from base 1. The germline ends are 9 bases apart after V is trimmed by 5 bases and J by 7 bases. Whole blood was collected in K2EDTA tubes by collaborating institutions according to the institutions' own protocols. For TCRbeta analysis, collaborator samples were shipped as frozen whole blood, as isolated PBMCs, or as DNA extracted from either sample type. This TCR derives from a man between 65 and 79 years old with acute or convalescent COVID-19. The chain is assembled from TRBV28 and TRBJ2-1; a confident D gene designation cannot be given. Source material: peripheral blood. The CDR3 protein sequence reads: CASSESTNEQFF. Here is the DNA: TGTGCCAGCAGTGAGTCGACTAATGAGCAGTTCTTC.